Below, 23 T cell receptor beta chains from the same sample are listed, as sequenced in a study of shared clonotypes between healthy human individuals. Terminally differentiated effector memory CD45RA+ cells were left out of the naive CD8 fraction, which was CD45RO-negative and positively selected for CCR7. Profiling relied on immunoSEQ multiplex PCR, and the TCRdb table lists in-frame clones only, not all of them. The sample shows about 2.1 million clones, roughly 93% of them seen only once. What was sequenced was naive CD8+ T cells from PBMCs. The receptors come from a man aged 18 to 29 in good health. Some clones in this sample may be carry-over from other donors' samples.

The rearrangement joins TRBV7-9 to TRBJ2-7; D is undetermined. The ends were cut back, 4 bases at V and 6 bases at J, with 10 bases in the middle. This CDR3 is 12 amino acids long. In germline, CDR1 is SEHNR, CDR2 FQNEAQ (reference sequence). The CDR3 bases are TGTGCCAGCAGCTCCGGAAGGGTCGAGCAGTACTTC. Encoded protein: CASSSGRVEQYF.

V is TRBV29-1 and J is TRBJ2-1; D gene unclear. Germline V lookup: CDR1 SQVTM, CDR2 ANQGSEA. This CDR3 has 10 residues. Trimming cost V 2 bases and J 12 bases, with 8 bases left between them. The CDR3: CSVESKWQFF. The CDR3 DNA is TGCAGCGTTGAATCTAAGTGGCAGTTCTTC.

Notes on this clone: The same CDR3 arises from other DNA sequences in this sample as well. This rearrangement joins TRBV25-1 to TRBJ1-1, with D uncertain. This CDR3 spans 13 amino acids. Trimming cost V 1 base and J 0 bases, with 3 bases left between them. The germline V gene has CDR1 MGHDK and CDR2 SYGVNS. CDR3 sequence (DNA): TGTGCCAGCAGTGAATGGGTGAACACTGAAGCTTTCTTT. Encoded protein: CASSEWVNTEAFF.

The CDR3, as DNA: TGTGCCAGCAGTTACGGGACAGGGCCGGCGGGCGCTGAAGCTTTCTTT. This sequence encodes CASSYGTGPAGAEAFF. The chain recombines TRBV6-5 with TRBJ1-1, with 9 bases fitting TRBD1. Germline V gene data show CDR1 as MNHEY and CDR2 as SVGAGI. V dropped 2 bases and J dropped 6; count of bases not matched to a gene: 10. The CDR3 is made up of 16 amino acids.

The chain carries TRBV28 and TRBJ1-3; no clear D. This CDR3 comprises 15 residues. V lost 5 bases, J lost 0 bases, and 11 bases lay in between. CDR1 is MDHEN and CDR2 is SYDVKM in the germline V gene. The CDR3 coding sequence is TGTGCCAGCAGTGTTACATACTTCTCTGGAAACACCATATATTTT. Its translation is CASSVTYFSGNTIYF.

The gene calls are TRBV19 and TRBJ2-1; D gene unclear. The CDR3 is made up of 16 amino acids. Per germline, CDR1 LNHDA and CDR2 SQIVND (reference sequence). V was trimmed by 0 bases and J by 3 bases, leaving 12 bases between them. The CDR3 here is CASSIEGLGLYNEQFF. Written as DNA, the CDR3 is TGTGCCAGTAGTATAGAAGGGCTAGGCCTCTACAATGAGCAGTTCTTC.

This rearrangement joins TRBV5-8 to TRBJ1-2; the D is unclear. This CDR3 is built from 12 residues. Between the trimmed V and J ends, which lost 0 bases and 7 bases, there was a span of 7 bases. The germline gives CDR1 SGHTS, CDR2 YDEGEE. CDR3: CASSLGTSGYTF. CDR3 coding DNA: TGTGCCAGCAGCTTGGGTACATCTGGCTACACCTTC.

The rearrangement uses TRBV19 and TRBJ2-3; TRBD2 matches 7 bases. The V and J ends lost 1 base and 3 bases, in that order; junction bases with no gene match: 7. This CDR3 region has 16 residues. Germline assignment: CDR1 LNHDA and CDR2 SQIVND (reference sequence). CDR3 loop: CASSIVGSGWTDTQYF. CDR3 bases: TGTGCCAGTAGTATAGTTGGTAGCGGGTGGACAGATACGCAGTATTTT. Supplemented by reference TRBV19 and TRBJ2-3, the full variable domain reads DGGITQSPKYLFRKEGQNVTLSCEQNLNHDAMYWYRQDPGQGLRLIYYSQIVNDFQKGDIAEGYSVSREKKESFPLTVTSAQKNPTAFYLCASSIVGSGWTDTQYFGPGTRLTVL.

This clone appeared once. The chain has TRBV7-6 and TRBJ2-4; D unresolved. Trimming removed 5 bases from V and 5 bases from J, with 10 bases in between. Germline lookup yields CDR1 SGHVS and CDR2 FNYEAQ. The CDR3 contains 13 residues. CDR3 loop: CASSELMENIQYF. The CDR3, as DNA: TGTGCCAGCAGCGAATTAATGGAAAACATTCAGTACTTC.

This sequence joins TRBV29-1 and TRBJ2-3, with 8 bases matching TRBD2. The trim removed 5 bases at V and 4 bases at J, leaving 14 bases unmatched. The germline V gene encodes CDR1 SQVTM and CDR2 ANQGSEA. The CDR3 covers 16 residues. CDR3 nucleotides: TGCAGCGTTATAACCACGGGGGGGGCGTGGGCAGATACGCAGTATTTT. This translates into CSVITTGGAWADTQYF.

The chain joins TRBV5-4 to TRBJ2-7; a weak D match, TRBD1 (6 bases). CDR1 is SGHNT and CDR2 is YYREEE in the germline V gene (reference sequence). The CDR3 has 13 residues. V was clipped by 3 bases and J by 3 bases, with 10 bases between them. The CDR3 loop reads CASSSGHLYEQYF. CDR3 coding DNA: TGTGCCAGCAGCTCGGGACATCTCTACGAGCAGTACTTC.

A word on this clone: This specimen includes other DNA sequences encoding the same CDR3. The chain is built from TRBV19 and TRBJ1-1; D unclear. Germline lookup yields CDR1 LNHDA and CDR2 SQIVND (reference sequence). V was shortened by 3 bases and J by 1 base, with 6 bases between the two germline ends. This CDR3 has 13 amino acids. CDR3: CASSIPRNTEAFF. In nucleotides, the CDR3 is TGTGCCAGTAGTATTCCCAGGAACACTGAAGCTTTCTTT.

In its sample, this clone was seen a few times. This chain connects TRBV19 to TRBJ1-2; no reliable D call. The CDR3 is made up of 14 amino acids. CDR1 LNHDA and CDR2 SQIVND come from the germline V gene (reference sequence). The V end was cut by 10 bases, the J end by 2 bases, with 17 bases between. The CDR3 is CATLRVGRNYGYTF. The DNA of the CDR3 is TGTGCCACCTTAAGGGTGGGCAGGAACTATGGCTACACCTTC.

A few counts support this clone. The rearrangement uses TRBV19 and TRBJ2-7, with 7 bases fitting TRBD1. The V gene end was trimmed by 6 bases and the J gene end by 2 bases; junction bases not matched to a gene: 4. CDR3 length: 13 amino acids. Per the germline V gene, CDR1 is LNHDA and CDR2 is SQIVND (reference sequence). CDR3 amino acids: CASSDRVPYEQYF. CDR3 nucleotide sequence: TGTGCCAGTAGCGACAGGGTCCCCTACGAGCAGTACTTC.

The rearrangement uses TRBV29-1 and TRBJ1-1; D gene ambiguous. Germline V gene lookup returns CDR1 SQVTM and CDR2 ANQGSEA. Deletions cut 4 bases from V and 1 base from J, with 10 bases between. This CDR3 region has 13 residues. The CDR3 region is CSVGGGENTEAFF. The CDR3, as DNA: TGCAGCGTTGGAGGAGGCGAGAACACTGAAGCTTTCTTT.

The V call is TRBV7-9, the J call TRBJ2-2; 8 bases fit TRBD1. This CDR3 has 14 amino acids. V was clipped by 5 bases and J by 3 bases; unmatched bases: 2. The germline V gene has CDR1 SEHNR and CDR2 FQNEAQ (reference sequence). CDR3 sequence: CASSQTGDTGELFF. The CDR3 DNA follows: TGTGCCAGCAGCCAGACAGGGGACACCGGGGAGCTGTTTTTT.

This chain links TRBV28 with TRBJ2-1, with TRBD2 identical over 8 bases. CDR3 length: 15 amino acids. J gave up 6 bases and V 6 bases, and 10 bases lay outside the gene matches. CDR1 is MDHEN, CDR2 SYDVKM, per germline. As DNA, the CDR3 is TGTGCCAGCAGATCCCGCGGGGGGAAGGGCAATGAGCAGTTCTTC. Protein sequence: CASRSRGGKGNEQFF. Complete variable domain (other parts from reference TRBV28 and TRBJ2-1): DVKVTQSSRYLVKRTGEKVFLECVQDMDHENMFWYRQDPGLGLRLIYFSYDVKMKEKGDIPEGYSVSREKKERFSLILESASTNQTSMYLCASRSRGGKGNEQFFGPGTRLTVL.

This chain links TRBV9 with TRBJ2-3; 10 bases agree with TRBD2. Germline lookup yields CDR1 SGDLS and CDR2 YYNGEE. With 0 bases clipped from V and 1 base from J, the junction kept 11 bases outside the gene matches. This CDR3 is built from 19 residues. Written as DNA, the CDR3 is TGTGCCAGCAGCGTAGAGATAGAGATAGGGACTAGCGGCACAGATACGCAGTATTTT. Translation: CASSVEIEIGTSGTDTQYF.

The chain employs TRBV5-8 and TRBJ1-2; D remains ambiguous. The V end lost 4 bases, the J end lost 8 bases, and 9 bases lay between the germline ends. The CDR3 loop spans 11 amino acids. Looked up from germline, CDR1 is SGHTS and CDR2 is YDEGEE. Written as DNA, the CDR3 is TGTGCCAGCAGCCCCATTAGGGGCTACACCTTC. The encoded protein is CASSPIRGYTF.

CDR3 bases: TGTGCCAGCAGCTTAGGGACAGGGGCCGGAGAGACCCAGTACTTC. Protein product: CASSLGTGAGETQYF. This chain links TRBV7-3 with TRBJ2-5, with 10 bases matching TRBD1. CDR1 is SGHTA and CDR2 is FQGTGA in the germline V gene. V trimming: 2 bases; J trimming: 4 bases; junction bases outside the gene matches: 4. This CDR3 comprises 15 residues.

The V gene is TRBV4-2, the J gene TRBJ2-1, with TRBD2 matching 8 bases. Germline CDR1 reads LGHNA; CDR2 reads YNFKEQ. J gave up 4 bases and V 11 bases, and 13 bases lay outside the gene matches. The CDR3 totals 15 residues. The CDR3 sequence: CAFRGGPQPYNEQFF. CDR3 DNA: TGTGCCTTCCGGGGGGGGCCTCAGCCGTACAATGAGCAGTTCTTC.

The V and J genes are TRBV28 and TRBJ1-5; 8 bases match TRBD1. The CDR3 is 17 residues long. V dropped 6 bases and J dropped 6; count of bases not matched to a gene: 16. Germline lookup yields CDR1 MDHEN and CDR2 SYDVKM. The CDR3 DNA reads TGTGCCAGCAGCTTACCACTGGACAGGGTTGGCATTCAGCCCCAGCATTTT. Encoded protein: CASSLPLDRVGIQPQHF.

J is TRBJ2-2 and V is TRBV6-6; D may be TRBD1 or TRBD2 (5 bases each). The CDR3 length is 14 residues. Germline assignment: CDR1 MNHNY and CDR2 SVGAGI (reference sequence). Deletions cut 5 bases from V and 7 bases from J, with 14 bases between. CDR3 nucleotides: TGTGCCAGCAGTCACCGGGACGCGGGCGGGGAGCTGTTTTTT. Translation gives CASSHRDAGGELFF.